The 32 T cell receptor beta chains in this list originate from one sample, sequenced in a study of blood T cells in healthy people across ages. Through a sample-barcoded 5' primer and a J-beta primer mix, a second PCR was run for about 7 to 12 cycles. TCRdb processed the 5' RACE reads anew with MiXCR; each CDR3 protein has one entry. Of over 1,300,000 distinct CDR3 sequences listed, roughly 60% are singletons. Specimen: blood. These receptors were collected from a man between 18 and 35 years old in good health.

This clonotype has only a few counts. The chain joins TRBV27 to TRBJ2-5; 9 bases agree with TRBD1. Trimming removed 5 bases from V and 2 bases from J; junction bases left unmatched: 6. Germline loops: CDR1 MNHEY, CDR2 SMNVEV (reference sequence). The CDR3 spans 15 residues. DNA of the CDR3: TGTGCCAGCAGTCCCAGGACAGGGGTTCAAGAGACCCAGTACTTC. Translated, it gives CASSPRTGVQETQYF.

This clonotype came up once. This chain connects TRBV20-1 to TRBJ1-5; no reliable D call. The CDR3 contains 15 residues. V lost 4 bases and J lost 2, with 15 bases in between. Germline V gene data show CDR1 as DFQATT and CDR2 as SNEGSKA (reference sequence). In nucleotides, the CDR3 is TGCAGTGCTATCGATTCCGGGTCTGGCAATCAGCCCCAGCATTTT. It yields the protein CSAIDSGSGNQPQHF.

The rearrangement uses TRBV9 and TRBJ2-4, with D perhaps matching TRBD2 (7 bases). Trimming shortened V by 3 bases and J by 7 bases, and 11 bases separated the two germline ends. Looked up from germline, CDR1 is SGDLS and CDR2 is YYNGEE. The CDR3 sequence is 13 residues long. The CDR3 spells CASSEGGINIQYF. In DNA, the CDR3 is TGTGCCAGCAGCGAGGGGGGGATTAACATTCAGTACTTC.

This chain uses TRBV29-1 with TRBJ2-1; TRBD1 matches 8 bases. With V trimmed by 7 bases and J by 9 bases, 17 bases remained unmatched. Germline V gene lookup returns CDR1 SQVTM and CDR2 ANQGSEA. The CDR3 length is 15 residues. CDR3 loop: CSGLPWGQDRSEQFF. In nucleotides, the CDR3 is TGCAGCGGCCTCCCCTGGGGACAGGACCGGAGTGAGCAGTTCTTC.

This chain uses TRBV19 with TRBJ1-5; D unresolved. The CDR3 runs to 15 residues. V gave up 3 bases and J gave up 1 base, with 10 bases separating them. Germline assignment: CDR1 LNHDA and CDR2 SQIVND (reference sequence). Here the CDR3 DNA reads TGTGCCAGTAGTATCGGGCAGCTGAGCAATCAGCCCCAGCATTTT. It codes for CASSIGQLSNQPQHF.

The gene calls are TRBV29-1 and TRBJ2-1; possible D gene TRBD1, 5 bases. The CDR3 length is 13 residues. The V end was cut by 2 bases, the J end by 2 bases, with 7 bases between. Per germline, CDR1 SQVTM and CDR2 ANQGSEA. The CDR3 DNA sequence: TGCAGCGTTGAAAAGGACACCTACAATGAGCAGTTCTTC. It translates to CSVEKDTYNEQFF.

The chain combines TRBV12-3 or TRBV12-4 with TRBJ1-5, with a weak D call TRBD1 (5 bases). The CDR3 spans 15 residues. V was trimmed by 3 bases and J by 3 bases, leaving 12 bases between them. CDR3 loop: CASSFARATNQPQHF. CDR3 sequence (DNA): TGTGCCAGCAGTTTTGCCAGGGCCACCAATCAGCCCCAGCATTTT.

The chain has TRBV12-3 or TRBV12-4 and TRBJ2-7, with 15 nucleotides matching TRBD2. This CDR3 contains 14 residues. With 5 bases clipped from V and 5 bases from J, the junction kept 1 base outside the gene matches. For the CDR3, the DNA is TGTGCCAGCAGTAGGACTAGCGGGAGGGACGAGCAGTACTTC. Translating it yields CASSRTSGRDEQYF.

The chain couples TRBV11-3 to TRBJ1-1; 8 bases fit TRBD1. Germline V CDR1 and CDR2: SGHNT, YENEEA. The CDR3 is made up of 13 amino acids. The junction had 6 bases not matched to a gene; V was cut back by 5 bases and J by 7 bases. The CDR3 sequence: CASSTATGDEAFF. The CDR3 DNA sequence: TGTGCCAGCAGCACCGCGACAGGGGATGAAGCTTTCTTT.

The rearrangement joins TRBV2 to TRBJ2-7, with a weak D call TRBD1 (6 bases). Between the trimmed V and J ends, which lost 4 bases and 1 base, there was a span of 11 bases. The germline CDR1 and CDR2 sequences are SNHLY and FYNNEI. The CDR3 sequence is 14 residues long. CDR3 residues: CASSAGQRSYEQYF. CDR3 in DNA: TGTGCCAGCAGTGCCGGACAGAGATCCTACGAGCAGTACTTC.

This clonotype has just one count. An end of the junction differs from the germline gene, which may be a read error. The V call is TRBV2, the J call TRBJ2-1; no firm D call. The CDR3 length is 12 residues. Germline lookup yields CDR1 SNHLY and CDR2 FYNNEI. The CDR3 is CAGSPDYNEQFF. As DNA, the CDR3 is TGTGCCGGCAGTCCCGACTACAATGAGCAGTTCTTC. Full variable domain (remainder filled in from reference TRBV2 and TRBJ2-1): EPEVTQTPSHQVTQMGQEVILRCVPISNHLYFYWYRQILGQKVEFLVSFYNNEISEKSEIFDDQFSVERPDGSNFTLKIRSTKLEDSAMYFCAGSPDYNEQFFGPGTRLTVL.

CDR3 sequence: CASSLVHRSYEQYF. The DNA of the CDR3 is TGTGCCAGCAGCTTGGTGCACAGATCCTACGAGCAGTACTTC. This sequence joins TRBV5-6 and TRBJ2-7; D gene ambiguous. V lost 0 bases and J 1 base, leaving 8 bases between the germline ends. This CDR3 comprises 14 residues. Germline CDR1 reads SGHDT; CDR2 reads YYEEEE.

A few counts support this clonotype. The chain is built from TRBV5-6 and TRBJ1-2, with a possible D match to TRBD1 (5 bases). The CDR3 contains 16 residues. Trimming took off 3 bases at V and 3 bases at J, with 18 bases between the two ends. The V gene's germline CDR1 is SGHDT and CDR2 YYEEEE. The CDR3 spells CASSSPGGKLDYGYTF. The CDR3 DNA reads TGTGCCAGCAGCTCTCCGGGGGGAAAGCTCGACTATGGCTACACCTTC.

The rearrangement links TRBV27 to TRBJ2-7, with D unclear. CDR3 size: 14 residues. V was trimmed by 4 bases and J by 2 bases, leaving 12 bases between them. Germline V gene lookup returns CDR1 MNHEY and CDR2 SMNVEV (reference sequence). DNA for the CDR3: TGTGCCAGCAGTTCCCAGTTCCGGCCCTACGAGCAGTACTTC. Amino acids: CASSSQFRPYEQYF.

This clonotype was counted a few times. The rearrangement uses TRBV20-1 and TRBJ2-7, with D tentatively TRBD1 (5 bases). V was clipped by 4 bases and J by 3 bases, with 10 bases between them. The germline V gene encodes CDR1 DFQATT and CDR2 SNEGSKA (reference sequence). This CDR3 contains 12 residues. The CDR3 loop reads CSAKQDYYEQYF. The CDR3 DNA sequence: TGCAGTGCTAAACAGGATTACTACGAGCAGTACTTC.

This clonotype was detected only a few times. The chain uses TRBV9 and TRBJ2-3; D is uncertain. Trimming took 3 bases from V and 2 from J, leaving 7 bases between them. Germline CDR1 is SGDLS and CDR2 is YYNGEE. The CDR3 is 13 amino acids. The CDR3 DNA is TGTGCCAGCAGCGGGGATGACACAGATACGCAGTATTTT. This sequence encodes CASSGDDTDTQYF.

The rearrangement links TRBV7-7 to TRBJ1-1, with a possible D match to TRBD1 (6 bases). CDR1 is SSHAT and CDR2 is FNYEAQ in the germline V gene (reference sequence). The CDR3 runs to 13 residues. The ends were cut back, 3 bases at V and 2 bases at J, with 7 bases in the middle. CDR3 loop: CASSLDSNTEAFF. CDR3 DNA: TGTGCCAGCAGCTTGGACAGTAACACTGAAGCTTTCTTT.

V usage is TRBV21-1 and J usage is TRBJ2-1; TRBD1, the D gene given by the table, was not confirmed from the DNA. TRBV21-1 is a pseudogene. The CDR3 length is 14 residues. As DNA, the CDR3 is TGTGCCAGCAGTCACGAGAGGGGGGTCTATGAGCAGTTCTTC. Translating it yields CASSHERGVYEQFF.

This chain joins TRBV29-1 and TRBJ1-1; D perhaps matches TRBD1 (6 bases). V gave up 7 bases and J gave up 2 bases, with 14 bases separating them. Germline V gene sequence: CDR1 SQVTM, CDR2 ANQGSEA. The CDR3 loop spans 13 amino acids. In nucleotides, the CDR3 is TGCAGCGCTTCCACAGGGCCCAACACTGAAGCTTTCTTT. Amino acid sequence: CSASTGPNTEAFF.

This clonotype was detected only once. The chain is built from TRBV7-9 and TRBJ1-2; tentatively, D is TRBD1 (5 bases). The CDR3 has 14 amino acids. Germline V gene sequence: CDR1 SEHNR, CDR2 FQNEAQ (reference sequence). Trimming left V 3 bases short and J 6 bases short, with 14 bases between. In nucleotides, the CDR3 is TGTGCCAGCAGCTTGAACAGAGGGGTCCATGGCTACACCTTC. The encoded protein is CASSLNRGVHGYTF.

This clonotype was detected only a few times. J is TRBJ2-7 and V is TRBV4-1; 14 bases are shared with TRBD2. With V trimmed by 4 bases and J by 5 bases, 7 bases remained unmatched. CDR1 and CDR2 (germline): MGHRA, YSYEKL. CDR3 length equals 16 residues. The chain's CDR3 is CASSLGLAGGSNEQYF. In DNA form, the CDR3 reads TGCGCCAGCAGCCTAGGACTAGCGGGGGGCTCAAACGAGCAGTACTTC.

The gene calls are TRBV3-1 and TRBJ1-1; TRBD1 might be the D (6 bases). V lost 0 bases to trimming and J lost 2 bases, with 10 bases between them. Germline V lookup: CDR1 LGHDT, CDR2 YNNKEL (reference sequence). CDR3 length: 15 amino acids. CDR3: CASSQDPGANTEAFF. CDR3 DNA sequence: TGTGCCAGCAGCCAAGACCCGGGGGCAAACACTGAAGCTTTCTTT.

V and J are TRBV6-2 or TRBV6-3 and TRBJ2-1; D may be TRBD1 (6 bases). The germline V and J ends were trimmed by 6 bases and 5 bases, with 14 bases remaining between them. Germline V gene sequence: CDR1 MNHEY, CDR2 SVGEGT. The CDR3 contains 14 residues. The CDR3 loop is CASSDPTGNNEQFF. CDR3 DNA: TGTGCCAGCAGCGACCCGACAGGCAACAATGAGCAGTTCTTC.

This clonotype was recorded only once. The J gene is TRBJ2-1, the V gene TRBV20-1; D may be TRBD2 (6 bases). The V and J ends lost 7 bases and 4 bases respectively, with 17 bases between them. Germline lookup yields CDR1 DFQATT and CDR2 SNEGSKA (reference sequence). The CDR3 consists of 14 residues. The CDR3 reads CSGRLESVYNEQFF. The CDR3 DNA reads as TGCAGTGGGAGACTAGAAAGCGTATACAATGAGCAGTTCTTC.

The chain joins TRBV27 to TRBJ2-5, with 7 nucleotides matching TRBD2. Per the germline V gene, CDR1 is MNHEY and CDR2 is SMNVEV (reference sequence). The length of the CDR3 is 12 residues. V was pared by 11 bases and J by 1 base, with 4 bases of the junction left unmatched. The CDR3 DNA follows: TGTGCCCCCGGGACTACCCAAGAGACCCAGTACTTC. Residues: CAPGTTQETQYF.

The chain recombines TRBV4-3 with TRBJ2-5; 10 bases are a match to TRBD2. CDR3 length: 18 residues. From germline, CDR1 is LGHNA and CDR2 YSLEER. V lost 0 bases to trimming and J lost 3 bases; unmatched junction nucleotides: 10. CDR3 DNA sequence: TGCGCCAGCAGCCAAGATATCGCCGGGACTAGCGTCGAAGAGACCCAGTACTTC. Its protein product is CASSQDIAGTSVEETQYF.

This chain joins TRBV2 and TRBJ2-1; 9 bases match TRBD1. This CDR3 comprises 14 residues. CDR1 and CDR2 (germline): SNHLY, FYNNEI. The ends lost 7 bases at V and 8 bases at J; junction bases unmatched: 9. As DNA, the CDR3 is TGTGCCAGCAATAGGGACAGGGTGCCCGATGAGCAGTTCTTC. It codes for CASNRDRVPDEQFF. Full variable domain (remainder filled in from reference TRBV2 and TRBJ2-1): EPEVTQTPSHQVTQMGQEVILRCVPISNHLYFYWYRQILGQKVEFLVSFYNNEISEKSEIFDDQFSVERPDGSNFTLKIRSTKLEDSAMYFCASNRDRVPDEQFFGPGTRLTVL.

This clonotype has only one observation. The chain combines TRBV7-2 with TRBJ2-1; TRBD2 is a possible D gene (6 bases). This CDR3 has 15 residues. The germline gives CDR1 SGHTA, CDR2 FQGNSA. The V end lost 2 bases, the J end lost 7 bases, and 15 bases lay between the germline ends. The CDR3: CASSLTGSGRNEQFF. CDR3 nucleotides: TGTGCCAGCAGCTTAACAGGTTCGGGGAGGAATGAGCAGTTCTTC.

The V gene is TRBV11-2, the J gene TRBJ2-1; TRBD2 matches 13 bases. V dropped 6 bases and J dropped 10; count of bases not matched to a gene: 9. This CDR3 has 15 residues. CDR1 is SGHAT and CDR2 is FQNNGV in the germline V gene. Here the CDR3 reads CASRSLAGGPGEQFF. The CDR3 bases are TGTGCCAGCAGGTCACTAGCGGGAGGGCCCGGGGAGCAGTTCTTC.

V and J are TRBV7-2 and TRBJ2-4, with D perhaps matching TRBD1 or TRBD2 (6 bases each). Matching the DNA end better, TRBJ2-7 makes the J call doubtful. Germline V CDR1 and CDR2: SGHTA, FQGNSA. The CDR3 covers 14 residues. The DNA for the CDR3 is TGTGCCAGCAGCTTAGTAAAAGGGGGGTACGAGCAGTACTTC. Its protein is CASSLVKGGYEQYF.

J is TRBJ2-7 and V is TRBV29-1; TRBD2 might be the D (6 bases). The germline V and J ends were trimmed by 7 bases and 7 bases, with 23 bases remaining between them. The CDR3 is made up of 14 amino acids. Germline V gene data show CDR1 as SQVTM and CDR2 as ANQGSEA. The CDR3 reads CSAAKGLSGEEQYF. CDR3 nucleotide sequence: TGCAGCGCCGCTAAGGGACTGTCCGGAGAGGAGCAGTACTTC.

The chain uses TRBV6-5 and TRBJ2-5; D is unresolved. This CDR3 region has 16 residues. V was shortened by 5 bases and J by 5 bases, with 21 bases between the two germline ends. Germline CDR1 is MNHEY and CDR2 is SVGAGI. The CDR3 nucleotides read TGTGCCAGCAGTAGCCAACCGGGCCTAAATTCGGAGACCCAGTACTTC. Its protein product is CASSSQPGLNSETQYF.